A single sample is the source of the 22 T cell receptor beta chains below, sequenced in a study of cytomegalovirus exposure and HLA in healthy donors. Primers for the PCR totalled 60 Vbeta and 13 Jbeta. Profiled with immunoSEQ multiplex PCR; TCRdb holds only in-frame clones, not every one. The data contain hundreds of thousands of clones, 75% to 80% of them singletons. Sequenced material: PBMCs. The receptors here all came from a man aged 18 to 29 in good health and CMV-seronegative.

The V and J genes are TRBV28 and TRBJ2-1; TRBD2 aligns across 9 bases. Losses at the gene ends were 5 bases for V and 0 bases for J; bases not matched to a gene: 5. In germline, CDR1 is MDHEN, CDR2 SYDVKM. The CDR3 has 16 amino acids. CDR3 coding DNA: TGTGCCAGCAGTAGGATTAGCGGGAGCTCCTACAATGAGCAGTTCTTC. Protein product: CASSRISGSSYNEQFF.

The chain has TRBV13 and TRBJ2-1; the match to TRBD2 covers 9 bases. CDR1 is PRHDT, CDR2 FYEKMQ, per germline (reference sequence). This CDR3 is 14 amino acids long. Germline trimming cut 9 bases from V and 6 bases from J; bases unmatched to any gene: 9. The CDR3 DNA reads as TGTGCCAGTCGAGCGGGAGGAGGGGGCAATGAGCAGTTCTTC. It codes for CASRAGGGGNEQFF.

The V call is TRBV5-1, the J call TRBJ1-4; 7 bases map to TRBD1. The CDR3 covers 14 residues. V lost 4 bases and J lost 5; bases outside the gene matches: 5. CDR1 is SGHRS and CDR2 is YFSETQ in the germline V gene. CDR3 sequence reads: CASSEGQPNEKLFF. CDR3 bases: TGCGCCAGCAGCGAGGGACAGCCGAATGAAAAACTGTTTTTT.

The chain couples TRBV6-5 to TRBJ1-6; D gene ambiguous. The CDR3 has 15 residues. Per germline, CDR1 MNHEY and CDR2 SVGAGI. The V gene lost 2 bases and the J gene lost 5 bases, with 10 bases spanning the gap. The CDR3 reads CASSYQRSNNSPLHF. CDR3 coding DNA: TGTGCCAGCAGTTACCAGAGGTCGAATAATTCACCCCTCCACTTT.

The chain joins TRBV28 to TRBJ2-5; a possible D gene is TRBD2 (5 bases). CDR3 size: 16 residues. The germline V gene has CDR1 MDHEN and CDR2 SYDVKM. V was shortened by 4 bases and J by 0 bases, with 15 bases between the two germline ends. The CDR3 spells CASSSRRLPHQETQYF. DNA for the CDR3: TGTGCCAGCAGTTCCCGAAGACTACCCCACCAAGAGACCCAGTACTTC.

CDR3 region: CASSYFGSSESYEQYF. CDR3 bases: TGTGCCAGCAGTTACTTCGGGTCTAGCGAGTCCTACGAGCAGTACTTC. The V call is TRBV6-5, the J call TRBJ2-7, with D perhaps matching TRBD2 (6 bases). V lost 1 base to trimming and J lost 1 base, with 14 bases between them. The CDR3 loop spans 16 amino acids. The germline CDR1 and CDR2 sequences are MNHEY and SVGAGI.

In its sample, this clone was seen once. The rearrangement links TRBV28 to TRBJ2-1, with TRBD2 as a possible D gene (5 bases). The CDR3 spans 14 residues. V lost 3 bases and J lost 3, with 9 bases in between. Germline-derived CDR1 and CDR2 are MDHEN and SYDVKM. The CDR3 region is CASSFAGFYNEQFF. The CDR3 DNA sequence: TGTGCCAGCAGTTTCGCGGGTTTCTACAATGAGCAGTTCTTC.

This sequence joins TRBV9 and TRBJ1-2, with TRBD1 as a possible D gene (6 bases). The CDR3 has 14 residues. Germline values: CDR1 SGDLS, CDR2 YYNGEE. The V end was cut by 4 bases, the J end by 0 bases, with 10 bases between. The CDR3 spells CASSPGTSNYGYTF. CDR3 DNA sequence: TGTGCCAGCAGCCCAGGGACATCTAACTATGGCTACACCTTC.

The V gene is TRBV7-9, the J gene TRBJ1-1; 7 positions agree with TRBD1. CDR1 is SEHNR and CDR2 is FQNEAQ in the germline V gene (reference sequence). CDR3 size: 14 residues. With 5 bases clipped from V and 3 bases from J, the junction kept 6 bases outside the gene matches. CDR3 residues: CASSLQGGDTEAFF. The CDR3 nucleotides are TGTGCCAGCAGCCTCCAGGGGGGCGACACTGAAGCTTTCTTT.

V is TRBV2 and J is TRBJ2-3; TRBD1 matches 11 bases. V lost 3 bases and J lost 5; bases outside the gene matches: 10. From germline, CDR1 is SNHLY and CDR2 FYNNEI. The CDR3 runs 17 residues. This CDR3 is CASSDMDWDRGKDTQYF. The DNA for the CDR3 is TGTGCCAGCAGTGATATGGATTGGGACAGGGGGAAAGATACGCAGTATTTT.

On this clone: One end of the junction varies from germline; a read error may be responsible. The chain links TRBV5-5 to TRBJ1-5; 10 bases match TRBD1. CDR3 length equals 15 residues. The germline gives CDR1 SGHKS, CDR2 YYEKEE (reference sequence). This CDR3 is CASSGGTGENPPRHF. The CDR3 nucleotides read TGTGCCAGCAGCGGCGGGACAGGGGAAAACCCCCCCCGGCATTTT.

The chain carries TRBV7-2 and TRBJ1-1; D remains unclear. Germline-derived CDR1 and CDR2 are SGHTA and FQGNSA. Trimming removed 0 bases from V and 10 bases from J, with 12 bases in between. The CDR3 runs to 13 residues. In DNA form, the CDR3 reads TGTGCCAGCAGCTTAGCAGTTTCGAGGGTAGCTTTCTTT. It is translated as CASSLAVSRVAFF.

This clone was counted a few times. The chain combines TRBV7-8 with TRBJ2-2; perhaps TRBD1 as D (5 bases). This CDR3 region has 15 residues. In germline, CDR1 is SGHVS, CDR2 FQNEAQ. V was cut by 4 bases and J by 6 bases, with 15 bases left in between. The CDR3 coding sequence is TGTGCCAGCAGCTACCCGGTCAGGGATGCCGGGGAGCTGTTTTTT. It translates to CASSYPVRDAGELFF.

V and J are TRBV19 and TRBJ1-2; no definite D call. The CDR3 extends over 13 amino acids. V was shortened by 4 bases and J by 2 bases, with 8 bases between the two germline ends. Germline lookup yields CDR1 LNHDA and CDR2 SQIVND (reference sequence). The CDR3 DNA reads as TGTGCCAGTAGTACTACCGTGAACTATGGCTACACCTTC. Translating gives CASSTTVNYGYTF. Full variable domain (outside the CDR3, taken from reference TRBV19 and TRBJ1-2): DGGITQSPKYLFRKEGQNVTLSCEQNLNHDAMYWYRQDPGQGLRLIYYSQIVNDFQKGDIAEGYSVSREKKESFPLTVTSAQKNPTAFYLCASSTTVNYGYTFGSGTRLTVV.

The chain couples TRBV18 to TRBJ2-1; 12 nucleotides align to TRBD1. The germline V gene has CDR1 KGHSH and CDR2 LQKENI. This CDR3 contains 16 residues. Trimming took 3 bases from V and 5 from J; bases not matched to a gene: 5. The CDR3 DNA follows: TGTGCCAGCTCACCGGGACAGGGGGCAAGAGACAATGAGCAGTTCTTC. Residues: CASSPGQGARDNEQFF.

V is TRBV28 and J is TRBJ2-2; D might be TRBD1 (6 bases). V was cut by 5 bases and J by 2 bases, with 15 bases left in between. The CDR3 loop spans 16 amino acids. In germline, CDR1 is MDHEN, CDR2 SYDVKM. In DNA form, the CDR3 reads TGTGCCAGCAGTAAGCACGGGACACCAAACACCGGGGAGCTGTTTTTT. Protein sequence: CASSKHGTPNTGELFF.

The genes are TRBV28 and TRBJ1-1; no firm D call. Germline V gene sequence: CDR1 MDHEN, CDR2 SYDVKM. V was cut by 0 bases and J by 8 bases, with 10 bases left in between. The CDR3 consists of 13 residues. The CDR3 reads CASSLWAGWEAFF. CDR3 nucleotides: TGTGCCAGCAGTTTATGGGCGGGGTGGGAAGCTTTCTTT.

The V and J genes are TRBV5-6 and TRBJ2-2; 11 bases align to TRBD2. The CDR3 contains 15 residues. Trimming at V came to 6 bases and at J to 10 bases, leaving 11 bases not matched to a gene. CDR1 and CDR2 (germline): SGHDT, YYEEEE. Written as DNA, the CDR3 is TGTGCCAGCACCTTCGGGACTAGCGGATATGAGGAGCTGTTTTTT. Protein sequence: CASTFGTSGYEELFF.

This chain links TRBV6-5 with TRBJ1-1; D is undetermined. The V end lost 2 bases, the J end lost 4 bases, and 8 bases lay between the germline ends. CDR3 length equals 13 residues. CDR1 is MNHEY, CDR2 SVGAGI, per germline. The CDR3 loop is CASSYNSPTEAFF. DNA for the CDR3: TGTGCCAGCAGTTACAACAGCCCCACTGAAGCTTTCTTT.

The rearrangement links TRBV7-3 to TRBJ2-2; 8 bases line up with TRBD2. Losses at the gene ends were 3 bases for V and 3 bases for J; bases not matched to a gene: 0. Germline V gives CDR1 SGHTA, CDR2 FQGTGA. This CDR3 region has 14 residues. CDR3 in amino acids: CASSFSGDTGELFF. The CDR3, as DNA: TGTGCCAGCAGCTTTAGCGGGGACACCGGGGAGCTGTTTTTT.

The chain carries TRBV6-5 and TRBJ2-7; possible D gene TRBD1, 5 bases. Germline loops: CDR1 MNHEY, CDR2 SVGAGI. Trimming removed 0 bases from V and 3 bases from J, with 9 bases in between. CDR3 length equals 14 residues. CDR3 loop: CASSYSRRGYEQYF. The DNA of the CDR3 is TGTGCCAGCAGTTACTCGAGAAGGGGCTACGAGCAGTACTTC.

The CDR3 protein is CASSPWGGGAYEQFF. The CDR3 DNA reads TGTGCCAGCAGCCCCTGGGGCGGGGGGGCGTATGAGCAGTTCTTC. This chain uses TRBV14 with TRBJ2-1, with 9 bases lining up with TRBD2. This CDR3 has 15 amino acids. Germline loops: CDR1 SGHDN, CDR2 FVKESK. The V gene end was trimmed by 4 bases and the J gene end by 8 bases; junction bases not matched to a gene: 9.